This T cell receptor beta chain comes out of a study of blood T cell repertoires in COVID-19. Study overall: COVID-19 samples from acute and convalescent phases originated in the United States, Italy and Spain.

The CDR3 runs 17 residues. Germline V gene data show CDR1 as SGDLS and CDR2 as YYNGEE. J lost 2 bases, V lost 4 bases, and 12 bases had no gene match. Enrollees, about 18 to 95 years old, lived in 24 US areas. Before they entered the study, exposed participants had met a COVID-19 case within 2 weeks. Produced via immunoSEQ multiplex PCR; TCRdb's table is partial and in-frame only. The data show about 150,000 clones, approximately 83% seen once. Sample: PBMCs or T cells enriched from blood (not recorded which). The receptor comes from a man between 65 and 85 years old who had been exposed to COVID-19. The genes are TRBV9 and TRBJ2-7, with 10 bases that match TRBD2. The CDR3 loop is CASSPGVAGGGTYEQYF. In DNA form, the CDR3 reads TGTGCCAGCAGCCCCGGAGTAGCGGGGGGAGGGACCTACGAGCAGTACTTC.